This TCR beta chain was sequenced for a study of blood T cell repertoires in COVID-19. Background on the study: The study drew acute and convalescent COVID-19 samples from the United States, Italy and Spain. Nucleic acid was either cDNA or gDNA, and it came from T cells, B-cell-depleted T cells, or PBMCs.

The CDR3 has 14 residues. J lost 1 base, V lost 5 bases, and 4 bases had no gene match. Looked up from germline, CDR1 is SGHRS and CDR2 is YFSETQ. As processed by the authors: From reference gene primer amplification, estimates of nucleated cell counts were derived. Method: immunoSEQ multiplex PCR; TCRdb's copy keeps in-frame clones and lacks some. The V and J calls and clone size come from that table; D and trimming were worked out from the DNA. The sample consists of 13,000 to 15,000 clones, approximately 83% of them appearing once. Specimen: peripheral blood. This TCR derives from a human donor in a cohort sampled during active COVID-19. The V gene is TRBV5-1, the J gene TRBJ2-5; 8 bases are shared with TRBD1. CDR3 DNA: TGCGCCAGCAGTTCAACAGGGGGCCAAGAGACCCAGTACTTC. This translates into CASSSTGGQETQYF.